This section outlines one T cell receptor beta chain sequence together with its context. These data are taken from a study of blood T cell repertoires in COVID-19. Whole-study context: Donors in the United States, Italy and Spain gave samples during acute or convalescent COVID-19. PBMCs, B-cell-depleted T cells, or T cells were the source of the cDNA or gDNA that made up the material.

Per the original data handling: Scientists estimated how many nucleated cells there were by amplifying reference gene primers. The assay was immunoSEQ multiplex PCR, and TCRdb's table has in-frame clones only and misses some. Clonal size and the V and J genes are those of that table, whereas D and trimming came from the DNA. Of more than 400,000 clones listed, roughly 85% are singletons. The sample consisted of peripheral blood. The clonotype was recovered from a human donor in a cohort sampled during active COVID-19.

CDR3 residues: CASRRGQGEETQYF. The CDR3 DNA reads TGTGCCAGCAGACGGGGACAGGGGGAAGAGACCCAGTACTTC. V usage is TRBV11-1 and J usage is TRBJ2-5; 11 bases are shared with TRBD1. The CDR3 runs 14 residues. Germline CDR1 SGHAT, CDR2 FQDESV (reference sequence). V dropped 6 bases and J dropped 3; count of bases not matched to a gene: 3.